A selection of T cell receptor beta chains follows, all from one sample in a study of shared clonotypes between healthy human individuals. Sequenced by immunoSEQ multiplex PCR; TCRdb stores in-frame clones only, minus some. The table shows some 740,000 clones, with 90% to 95% occurring only once. Material: naive CD8+ T cells sorted from blood. Receptors originate from a young man in good health. CDR3s include the opening cysteine and the closing phenylalanine or tryptophan. The order of the fields is CDR3 protein, CDR3 DNA, clone size, J gene, V gene, CDR3 length, D gene. A D gene is named only where the DNA matches it firmly. Clone size is given for some rows only: seen once, a few or many times, or a class if the clone is expanded.

CASSEVEGGELDTQYF | TGCGCCAGCAGTGAAGTCGAAGGTGGAGAGTTGGATACGCAGTATTTT | . | TRBJ2-3 | TRBV10-2 | 16 | .
CASSRDPMLGAYGYTF | TGTGCCAGCAGTCGGGACCCCATGTTAGGGGCCTATGGCTACACCTTC | . | TRBJ1-2 | TRBV27 | 16 | .
CASSSLAGGQYEQYF | TGTGCCAGCAGTTCACTAGCGGGAGGGCAATACGAGCAGTACTTC | . | TRBJ2-7 | TRBV5-4 | 15 | TRBD2
CATETGGDGYEQYF | TGTGCCACAGAAACGGGGGGCGATGGGTACGAGCAGTACTTC | . | TRBJ2-7 | TRBV28 | 14 | .
CASSFLISYNEQFF | TGTGCCAGCAGCTTTTTGATTTCCTACAATGAGCAGTTCTTC | once | TRBJ2-1 | TRBV7-8 | 14 | .
CASSLMDRIYGYTF | TGTGCCAGCAGCCTAATGGACAGGATATATGGCTACACCTTC | . | TRBJ1-2 | TRBV5-8 | 14 | TRBD1
CASSKLPENSYEQYF | TGTGCCAGCAGCAAACTCCCGGAAAACTCCTACGAGCAGTACTTC | . | TRBJ2-7 | TRBV21-1 | 15 | .
CASSDKLAGGTGELFF | TGTGCCAGCAGCGACAAACTAGCGGGAGGCACCGGGGAGCTGTTTTTT | . | TRBJ2-2 | TRBV9 | 16 | TRBD2
CASTTRKGLADDRKYF | TGCGCCAGCACTACACGAAAGGGACTAGCAGACGATAGGAAGTACTTC | . | TRBJ2-7 | TRBV23-1 | 16 | TRBD2
CATSRESVSGTDTQYF | TGTGCCACCAGCAGAGAGTCTGTTTCTGGCACAGATACGCAGTATTTT | . | TRBJ2-3 | TRBV15 | 16 | .
CASSVGGRPDEQYF | TGTGCCAGCAGCGTAGGAGGGAGGCCCGACGAGCAGTACTTC | . | TRBJ2-7 | TRBV9 | 14 | .
CASSGSGSSDTQYF | TGTGCCAGCAGCGGAAGCGGGAGTTCAGATACGCAGTATTTT | . | TRBJ2-3 | TRBV13 | 14 | TRBD2
CASSLASGAYEQYF | TGTGCCAGCAGCTTGGCCTCGGGAGCCTACGAGCAGTACTTC | . | TRBJ2-7 | TRBV5-5 | 14 | .
CSVGRGGAGSTEAFF | TGCAGCGTTGGAAGAGGGGGGGCTGGGAGTACTGAAGCTTTCTTT | . | TRBJ1-1 | TRBV29-1 | 15 | .
CASSVTRDRHNYGYTF | TGTGCCAGCAGCGTGACCCGGGACAGGCATAACTATGGCTACACCTTC | . | TRBJ1-2 | TRBV7-9 | 16 | TRBD1
CASSSPGLAGVPEQYF | TGTGCCAGCAGCTCCCCGGGACTAGCGGGAGTGCCCGAGCAGTACTTC | . | TRBJ2-7 | TRBV11-2 | 16 | TRBD2
CASSPTSGPSQETQYF | TGTGCCAGCTCGCCGACTAGCGGACCCTCCCAAGAGACCCAGTACTTC | . | TRBJ2-5 | TRBV18 | 16 | TRBD2
CASSFATGGYEQYF | TGTGCCAGCAGTTTCGCGACAGGGGGGTACGAGCAGTACTTC | once | TRBJ2-7 | TRBV28 | 14 | TRBD1
CASSQAPGSHEQYF | TGTGCCAGCAGCCAAGCGCCTGGATCGCACGAGCAGTACTTC | . | TRBJ2-7 | TRBV14 | 14 | .
CAWSSAGNTEAFF | TGTGCCTGGAGTAGTGCGGGGAACACTGAAGCTTTCTTT | . | TRBJ1-1 | TRBV30 | 13 | .
CASSFIAGNQPQHF | TGTGCCAGCAGTTTTATAGCAGGCAATCAGCCCCAGCATTTT | once | TRBJ1-5 | TRBV27 | 14 | .
CASSYGGYEQYF | TGTGCCAGCAGTTATGGGGGCTACGAGCAGTACTTC | . | TRBJ2-7 | TRBV27 | 12 | .
CASSLRSSGRAYNEQFF | TGTGCCAGCAGCTTACGGTCTAGCGGGAGGGCCTACAATGAGCAGTTCTTC | . | TRBJ2-1 | TRBV13 | 17 | TRBD2
CASSKGDYEQYF | TGTGCCAGCAGCAAAGGGGACTACGAGCAGTACTTC | . | TRBJ2-7 | TRBV6-5 | 12 | .
CASSNRPDGASYEQYF | TGTGCCAGCAGTAACCGGCCCGACGGGGCCTCCTACGAGCAGTACTTC | . | TRBJ2-7 | TRBV5-5 | 16 | .
CASSEAQGGANVLTF | TGTGCCAGCAGTGAAGCGCAGGGGGGGGCCAACGTCCTGACTTTC | few | TRBJ2-6 | TRBV6-1 | 15 | .
CASRKPYRTGNHSGNTIYF | TGTGCCAGCAGAAAGCCTTACAGGACAGGAAACCACTCTGGAAACACCATATATTTT | . | TRBJ1-3 | TRBV11-2 | 19 | TRBD1